This T cell receptor beta chain was profiled in a study of blood T cell repertoires in COVID-19. Across the study: Samples of COVID-19 (acute and convalescent) were obtained from the United States, Italy and Spain.

The assay was immunoSEQ multiplex PCR, and TCRdb's table has in-frame clones only and misses some. Here the sample spans roughly 87,000 clones, approximately 90% being singletons. This clone has a single count. V dropped 5 bases and J dropped 3 bases, with 22 bases sitting between them. CDR3 length equals 17 residues. CDR1 is MNHNY and CDR2 is SVGAGI in the germline V gene (reference sequence). V gene TRBV6-6 combines with J gene TRBJ1-1; D might be TRBD1 (5 bases). Specimen: peripheral blood. This sequence originates from a man aged 55 to 69 with acute or convalescent COVID-19. DNA of the CDR3: TGTGCCAGCAGTCCACCACCTGGGCTGGGGGGGGACACTGAAGCTTTCTTT. This codes for CASSPPPGLGGDTEAFF.